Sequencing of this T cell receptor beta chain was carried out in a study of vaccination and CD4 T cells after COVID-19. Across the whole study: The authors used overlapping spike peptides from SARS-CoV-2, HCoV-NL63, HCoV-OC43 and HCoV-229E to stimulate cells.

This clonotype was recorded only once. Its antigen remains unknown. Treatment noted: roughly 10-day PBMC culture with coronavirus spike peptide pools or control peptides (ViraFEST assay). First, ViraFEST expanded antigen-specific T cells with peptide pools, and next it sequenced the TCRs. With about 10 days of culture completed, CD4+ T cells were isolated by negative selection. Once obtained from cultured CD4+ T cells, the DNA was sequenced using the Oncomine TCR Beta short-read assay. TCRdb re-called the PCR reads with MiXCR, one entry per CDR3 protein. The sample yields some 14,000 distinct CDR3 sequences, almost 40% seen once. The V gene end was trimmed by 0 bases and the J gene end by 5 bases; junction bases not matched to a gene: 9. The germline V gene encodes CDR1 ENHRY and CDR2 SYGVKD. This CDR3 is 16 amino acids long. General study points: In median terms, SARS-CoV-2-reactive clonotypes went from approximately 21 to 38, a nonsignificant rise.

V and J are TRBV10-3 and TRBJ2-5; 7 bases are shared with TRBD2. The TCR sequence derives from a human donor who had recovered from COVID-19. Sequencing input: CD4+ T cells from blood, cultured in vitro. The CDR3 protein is CAISESGGSVEETQYF. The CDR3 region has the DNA TGTGCCATCAGTGAGTCAGGCGGGAGCGTAGAGGAGACCCAGTACTTC.